This paragraph reports one TCR beta chain. The data were taken from a study of identifying expanded T cells in peripheral blood. During the collection period, no donor immune events like infections were recorded. Sequenced by immunoSEQ multiplex PCR; TCRdb stores in-frame clones only, minus some. The sample holds approximately 140,000 clones; 86% are singletons and the top ten take less than 10%. This clonotype was sampled from a person aged 18 to 75 in good health. Sequenced sample: blood.

The CDR3, as DNA: TGTGCCAGCAGCGCCCCGAAGGGGCACAGTCCAGATACGCAGTATTTT. This codes for CASSAPKGHSPDTQYF. V and J are TRBV28 and TRBJ2-3; D is possibly TRBD1 (5 bases). The CDR3 sequence is 16 residues long. Germline V gene data show CDR1 as MDHEN and CDR2 as SYDVKM. Trimming shortened V by 6 bases and J by 4 bases, and 20 bases separated the two germline ends. Looking up the rest from reference TRBV28 and TRBJ2-3 gives the full variable domain: DVKVTQSSRYLVKRTGEKVFLECVQDMDHENMFWYRQDPGLGLRLIYFSYDVKMKEKGDIPEGYSVSREKKERFSLILESASTNQTSMYLCASSAPKGHSPDTQYFGPGTRLTVL.